One and the same sample provided the 14 T cell receptor beta chains below, sequenced in a study of CD8 T cells in Susac syndrome. cDNA came from 0.5 to 1 ug RNA primed by random hexamers. TCRdb fed the immunoSEQ multiplex PCR reads into MiXCR, producing one record per CDR3 protein. Found here are about 430,000 distinct CDR3 sequences, roughly 85% of them singletons; the top ten hold 0.12%. The sample comprised CD8+ T cells from PBMCs. Receptor source: a human donor with multiple sclerosis.

The rearrangement uses TRBV10-3 and TRBJ2-3, with 13 bases fitting TRBD2. V shed 3 bases and J 3 bases; nucleotides not matched to a gene: 0. This CDR3 contains 15 residues. From germline, CDR1 is ENHRY and CDR2 SYGVKD. The CDR3 coding sequence is TGTGCCATCAGTGAACTAGCGGGAGGGACAGATACGCAGTATTTT. Encoded protein: CAISELAGGTDTQYF.

This clonotype has just one count. The chain links TRBV5-8 to TRBJ2-4; D remains ambiguous. The V and J ends lost 0 bases and 0 bases respectively, with 10 bases between them. Per the germline V gene, CDR1 is SGHTS and CDR2 is YDEGEE. This CDR3 contains 16 residues. CDR3 region: CASSLGAILAKNIQYF. The CDR3 DNA follows: TGTGCCAGCAGCTTGGGGGCAATACTAGCCAAAAACATTCAGTACTTC. The full variable domain, completed using reference TRBV5-8 and TRBJ2-4, is EAGVTQSPTHLIKTRGQQATLRCSPISGHTSVYWYQQALGLGLQFLLWYDEGEERNRGNFPPRFSGRQFPNYSSELNVNALELEDSALYLCASSLGAILAKNIQYFGAGTRLSVL.

The chain is built from TRBV27 and TRBJ1-1; D might be TRBD1 (5 bases). Trimming stripped 3 bases from V and 5 bases from J, with 16 bases between. CDR1 and CDR2 (germline): MNHEY, SMNVEV (reference sequence). This CDR3 region has 15 residues. CDR3 sequence: CASSFSSGGGTEAFF. CDR3 in DNA: TGTGCCAGCAGTTTTTCGAGCGGGGGAGGGACTGAAGCTTTCTTT.

The rearrangement links TRBV27 to TRBJ2-7; either TRBD1 or TRBD2 may fit D (6 bases each). V lost 3 bases to trimming and J lost 5 bases, with 11 bases between them. This CDR3 is built from 13 residues. Germline V CDR1 and CDR2: MNHEY, SMNVEV (reference sequence). CDR3 protein: CASSFGGRDEQYF. CDR3 DNA: TGTGCCAGCAGTTTTGGGGGGCGGGACGAGCAGTACTTC.

The CDR3 spells CASSQGLNYGYTF. The CDR3 DNA sequence: TGTGCCAGCAGCCAAGGACTGAACTATGGCTACACCTTC. The V and J genes are TRBV3-1 and TRBJ1-2; D is undetermined. V shed 1 base and J shed 2 bases, with 5 bases lying between them. This CDR3 is 13 amino acids long. The germline V gene encodes CDR1 LGHDT and CDR2 YNNKEL (reference sequence).

CDR3: CASSLRGLVNEQFF. DNA for the CDR3: TGTGCCAGCAGTTTAAGAGGACTAGTCAATGAGCAGTTCTTC. The gene calls are TRBV28 and TRBJ2-1; the match to TRBD2 covers 7 bases. CDR3 length: 14 residues. The V and J ends lost 2 bases and 6 bases, in that order; junction bases with no gene match: 4. The germline gives CDR1 MDHEN, CDR2 SYDVKM.

This clonotype has a handful of counts. V and J are TRBV27 and TRBJ2-3; no reliable D call. In germline, CDR1 is MNHEY, CDR2 SMNVEV (reference sequence). V was pared by 7 bases and J by 5 bases, with 7 bases between. This CDR3 is 11 amino acids long. CDR3 protein: CASTFRDTQYF. The CDR3 region has the DNA TGTGCCAGCACTTTTAGAGATACGCAGTATTTT.

This rearrangement joins TRBV7-9 to TRBJ2-7, with TRBD1 as a possible D gene (6 bases). This CDR3 is built from 14 residues. Trimming removed 1 base at V and 3 bases at J, with 10 bases between. In germline, CDR1 is SEHNR, CDR2 FQNEAQ (reference sequence). The DNA of the CDR3 is TGTGCCAGCAGCTTAGTTCAACAGGGCTACGAGCAGTACTTC. It translates to CASSLVQQGYEQYF.

J is TRBJ1-5 and V is TRBV6-4; D gene uncertain. The CDR3 loop spans 13 amino acids. Germline assignment: CDR1 MRHNA and CDR2 SNTAGT. V dropped 3 bases and J dropped 5 bases, with 8 bases sitting between them. The CDR3 DNA reads as TGTGCCAGCAGTGAGGCAGAAGATCAGCCCCAGCATTTT. Its protein is CASSEAEDQPQHF.

The chain combines TRBV5-1 with TRBJ2-2, with 7 bases that match TRBD1. Germline V gives CDR1 SGHRS, CDR2 YFSETQ. V lost 0 bases, J lost 1 base, and 3 bases stayed unmatched. This CDR3 region has 16 residues. CDR3 sequence (DNA): TGCGCCAGCAGCTTGGGGCGGACAGGGAACACCGGGGAGCTGTTTTTT. Translated: CASSLGRTGNTGELFF.

The V gene is TRBV5-1, the J gene TRBJ2-2; TRBD2 aligns across 12 bases. This CDR3 has 17 amino acids. Germline-derived CDR1 and CDR2 are SGHRS and YFSETQ. The junction had 2 bases not matched to a gene; V was cut back by 2 bases and J by 0 bases. The CDR3 coding sequence is TGCGCCAGCAGCTTTCGACTAGCGGGAGCGAACACCGGGGAGCTGTTTTTT. Amino acids: CASSFRLAGANTGELFF.

The J gene is TRBJ2-7, the V gene TRBV10-1; D remains unclear. In germline, CDR1 is WNHNN, CDR2 SYGVQD (reference sequence). V was clipped by 0 bases and J by 4 bases, with 7 bases between them. The CDR3 is 13 residues long. CDR3 loop: CASSESDEYEQYF. The CDR3 DNA is TGCGCCAGCAGTGAGTCTGATGAATACGAGCAGTACTTC.

This rearrangement joins TRBV3-1 to TRBJ2-5, with no clear D. V was pared by 3 bases and J by 2 bases, with 10 bases between. There are 14 residues in the CDR3. CDR1 is LGHDT, CDR2 YNNKEL, per germline (reference sequence). The CDR3 here is CASSQVTAQETQYF. CDR3 DNA sequence: TGTGCCAGCAGCCAGGTCACAGCACAAGAGACCCAGTACTTC.

The chain joins TRBV6-1 to TRBJ2-6, with D perhaps TRBD2 (6 bases). There are 16 residues in the CDR3. V was shortened by 7 bases and J by 4 bases, with 17 bases between the two germline ends. From germline, CDR1 is MNHNS and CDR2 SASEGT. CDR3 sequence reads: CASMEGYALGANVLTF. CDR3 nucleotides: TGTGCCAGCATGGAGGGGTATGCCTTGGGGGCCAACGTCCTGACTTTC.